Listed here are 2 T cell receptor beta chains from one sample, sequenced in a study of molecular identifiers for immune sequencing clone quantification. TCRdb itself ran the PCR reads through MiXCR, one entry per CDR3 protein. The sample has approximately 54,000 distinct CDR3 sequences; 20% to 25% are singletons. The sample was naive CD8+ T cells from blood, with Jurkat cell RNA spiked in. Subset in this sample: FACS-sorted CD8+CD4-CCR7+CD45RA+ naive T cells. All receptors come from a human donor in good health. Some libraries in this study had Jurkat cell RNA spiked in.

Of note for this clonotype: A single base separates this from a much larger clone, so it may be a read error. CDR3 protein: CASSVLGTYEQYF. The CDR3, as DNA: TGTGCCAGCAGCGTCCTCGGAACCTACGAGCAGTACTTC. The V gene is TRBV9, the J gene TRBJ2-7; D gene unclear. Looked up from germline, CDR1 is SGDLS and CDR2 is YYNGEE. The CDR3 covers 13 residues. Trimming took 2 bases from V and 2 from J, leaving 8 bases between them.

This clonotype was detected ten times or more. V gene TRBV27 combines with J gene TRBJ2-4; 10 bases map to TRBD2. The germline V gene has CDR1 MNHEY and CDR2 SMNVEV (reference sequence). V lost 4 bases and J lost 1; bases outside the gene matches: 19. This CDR3 is built from 21 residues. CDR3 sequence: CASSSLGLPVLAGAAKNIQYF. The CDR3 DNA reads as TGTGCCAGCAGTTCCCTTGGGTTACCTGTGCTAGCGGGAGCGGCCAAAAACATTCAGTACTTC.